This T cell receptor beta chain was identified during a study of T cells expressing NK-cell markers. Study context: Seven donors tested HCMV-seropositive and one tested seronegative among the eight sequenced.

Germline CDR1 and CDR2: DFQATT and SNEGSKA (reference sequence). The CDR3 sequence is 14 residues long. Making the TCR beta cDNA relied on 5'RACE template switching with UMIs. From its re-call of the 5' RACE reads, TCRdb lists each CDR3 protein once, without DNA. The sample shows some 280,000 distinct CDR3 sequences, and around 0.42% sits with its ten largest clones. The clonotype was recovered from a man aged 18 to 29 in good health. The specimen sequenced was blood T cells: a sorted CD56 or NKG2C T cell subset, CD4+ or CD8+ T cells, or bulk PBMC T cells (not recorded which). This chain connects TRBV20-1 to TRBJ2-1; the D gene TCRdb calls, TRBD2, cannot be checked with no DNA. CDR3 residues: CSAPSGMGDNEQFF.